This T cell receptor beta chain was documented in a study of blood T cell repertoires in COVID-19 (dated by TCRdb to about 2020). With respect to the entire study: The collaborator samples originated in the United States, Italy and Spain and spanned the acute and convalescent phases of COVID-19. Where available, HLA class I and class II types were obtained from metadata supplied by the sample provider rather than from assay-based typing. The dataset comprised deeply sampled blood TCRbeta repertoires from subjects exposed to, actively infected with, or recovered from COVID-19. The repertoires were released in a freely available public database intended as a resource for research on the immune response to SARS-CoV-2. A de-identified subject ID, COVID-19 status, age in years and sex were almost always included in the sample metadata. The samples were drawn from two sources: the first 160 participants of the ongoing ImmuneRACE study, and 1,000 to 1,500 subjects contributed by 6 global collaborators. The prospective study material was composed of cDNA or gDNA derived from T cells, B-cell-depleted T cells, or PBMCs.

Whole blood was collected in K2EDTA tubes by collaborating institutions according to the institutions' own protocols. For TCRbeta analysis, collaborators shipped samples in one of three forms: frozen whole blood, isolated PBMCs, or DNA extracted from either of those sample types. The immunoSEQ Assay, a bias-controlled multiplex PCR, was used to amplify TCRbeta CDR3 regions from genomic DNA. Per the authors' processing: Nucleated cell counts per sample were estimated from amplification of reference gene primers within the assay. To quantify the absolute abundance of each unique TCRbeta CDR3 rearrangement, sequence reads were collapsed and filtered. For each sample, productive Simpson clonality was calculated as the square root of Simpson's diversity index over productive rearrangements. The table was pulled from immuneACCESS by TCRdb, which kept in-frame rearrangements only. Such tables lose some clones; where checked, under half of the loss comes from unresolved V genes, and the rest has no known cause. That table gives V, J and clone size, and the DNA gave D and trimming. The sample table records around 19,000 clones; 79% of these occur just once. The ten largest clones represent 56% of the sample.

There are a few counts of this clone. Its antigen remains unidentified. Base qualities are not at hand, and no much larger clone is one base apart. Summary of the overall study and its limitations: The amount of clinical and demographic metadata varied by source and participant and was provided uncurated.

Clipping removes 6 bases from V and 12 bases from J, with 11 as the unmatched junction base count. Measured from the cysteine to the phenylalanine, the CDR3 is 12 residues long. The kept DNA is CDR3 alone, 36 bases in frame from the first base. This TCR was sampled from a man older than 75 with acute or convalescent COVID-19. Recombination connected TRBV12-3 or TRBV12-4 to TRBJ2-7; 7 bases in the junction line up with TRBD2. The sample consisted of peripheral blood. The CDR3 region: CASSLGAGEGYF. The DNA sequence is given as TGTGCCAGCAGCCTCGGGGCGGGAGAAGGGTACTTC.